Each of the 24 T cell receptor beta chains below was sequenced from the same sample in a study of OX40 agonist ivuxolimab in advanced cancers. Libraries were prepared by immunoSEQ multiplex PCR; TCRdb keeps only in-frame clonotypes and omits some of them. The profile shows tens of thousands of clones, approximately 91% of them singletons. Material: CD4+ or CD8+ T cells sorted from blood, obtained in a trial of the OX40 agonist ivuxolimab. The receptors stem from an adult with an advanced solid tumor such as melanoma, head and neck, liver or kidney cancer.

This clone appeared a single time. The chain links TRBV30 to TRBJ2-3; D may be TRBD1 or TRBD2 (5 bases each). The ends were cut back, 2 bases at V and 1 base at J, with 19 bases in the middle. Germline CDR1 and CDR2: GTSNPN and SVGIG (reference sequence). This CDR3 is 17 amino acids long. The CDR3 spells CAWSFLSGTQGTDTQYF. Here the CDR3 DNA reads TGTGCCTGGAGTTTCCTTTCCGGGACCCAGGGCACAGATACGCAGTATTTT.

The chain has TRBV13 and TRBJ1-2; TRBD1 matches 12 bases. Per germline, CDR1 PRHDT and CDR2 FYEKMQ (reference sequence). The J segment lost 5 bases and the V segment lost 4 bases, leaving 8 bases of the junction unmatched. The CDR3 contains 16 residues. CDR3: CASSSAGTGGDYGYTF. Written as DNA, the CDR3 is TGTGCCAGCAGCTCTGCCGGGACAGGGGGCGATTATGGCTACACCTTC.

This chain links TRBV10-3 with TRBJ2-2; either TRBD1 or TRBD2 may fit D (5 bases each). V was shortened by 4 bases and J by 6 bases, with 15 bases between the two germline ends. Per the germline V gene, CDR1 is ENHRY and CDR2 is SYGVKD. The CDR3 runs to 15 residues. For the CDR3, the DNA is TGTGCCATCAGTGGAAGGGACCTCGACCCCGGGGAGCTGTTTTTT. It specifies CAISGRDLDPGELFF.

The V and J genes are TRBV6-6 and TRBJ1-5; 7 bases match TRBD1. V gave up 4 bases and J gave up 7 bases; unmatched junction bases: 13. Germline CDR1 and CDR2: MNHNY and SVGAGI (reference sequence). CDR3 length: 16 residues. CDR3 protein: CASSSYAGGGSQPQHF. The CDR3 coding sequence is TGTGCCAGCAGTTCCTACGCAGGGGGAGGTAGCCAGCCCCAGCATTTT.

The chain carries TRBV7-2 and TRBJ2-7, with D perhaps being TRBD1 or TRBD2 (5 bases each). Trimming took 4 bases from V and 4 from J, leaving 17 bases between them. CDR3 length equals 15 residues. Germline CDR1 is SGHTA and CDR2 is FQGNSA. The CDR3 DNA follows: TGTGCCAGCAGCTCTCAGCCGGGACCTTGGTACGAGCAGTACTTC. Translated: CASSSQPGPWYEQYF.

The sample holds one count of this clone. This chain joins TRBV19 and TRBJ2-1, with TRBD2 matching over 8 bases. The CDR3 contains 16 residues. The J segment lost 3 bases and the V segment lost 3 bases, leaving 7 bases of the junction unmatched. Germline lookup yields CDR1 LNHDA and CDR2 SQIVND (reference sequence). This CDR3 is CASSMPSGPLYNEQFF. CDR3 coding DNA: TGTGCCAGTAGTATGCCTAGCGGGCCCCTCTACAATGAGCAGTTCTTC.

This chain connects TRBV5-6 to TRBJ2-7, with D unresolved. The germline V gene has CDR1 SGHDT and CDR2 YYEEEE. V was shortened by 0 bases and J by 5 bases, with 9 bases between the two germline ends. The CDR3 loop spans 13 amino acids. The DNA of the CDR3 is TGTGCCAGCAGCTTGGAGAGTTACCACGAGCAGTACTTC. It encodes CASSLESYHEQYF. Full variable domain (rest looked up from reference TRBV5-6 and TRBJ2-7): DAGVTQSPTHLIKTRGQQVTLRCSPKSGHDTVSWYQQALGQGPQFIFQYYEEEERQRGNFPDRFSGHQFPNYSSELNVNALLLGDSALYLCASSLESYHEQYFGPGTRLTVT.

The chain joins TRBV18 to TRBJ1-1, with 7 bases identical to TRBD1. This CDR3 is 14 amino acids long. Germline CDR1 KGHSH, CDR2 LQKENI. V was pared by 7 bases and J by 1 base, with 6 bases of the junction left unmatched. CDR3: CASFRGAPNTEAFF. DNA for the CDR3: TGTGCCAGCTTCAGGGGGGCCCCGAACACTGAAGCTTTCTTT.

The rearrangement joins TRBV2 to TRBJ2-7; a weak D match, TRBD2 (5 bases). Germline loops: CDR1 SNHLY, CDR2 FYNNEI. The CDR3 has 14 amino acids. Trimming removed 6 bases from V and 4 bases from J, with 16 bases in between. The CDR3 here is CASSPSLLGYEQYF. CDR3 DNA sequence: TGTGCCAGCAGCCCTAGCTTATTGGGGTACGAGCAGTACTTC.

This chain connects TRBV7-2 to TRBJ2-3; perhaps TRBD2 as D (6 bases). The length of the CDR3 is 16 residues. The ends were cut back, 3 bases at V and 2 bases at J, with 15 bases in the middle. Per the germline V gene, CDR1 is SGHTA and CDR2 is FQGNSA. This CDR3 reads CASSFVGSSVTDTQYF. The CDR3 nucleotides read TGTGCCAGCAGCTTTGTGGGGTCTAGCGTCACAGATACGCAGTATTTT.

The chain combines TRBV12-5 with TRBJ2-4, with D possibly being TRBD2 (5 bases). This CDR3 comprises 23 residues. Germline V gives CDR1 LGHNT, CDR2 FRNRAP. V lost 0 bases to trimming and J lost 1 base, with 31 bases between them. The CDR3 here is CASGLVTPLTNPRPTRAKNIQYF. The CDR3 DNA sequence: TGTGCTAGTGGTTTGGTCACCCCCTTGACTAACCCTCGGCCGACGAGGGCCAAAAACATTCAGTACTTC.

This chain joins TRBV7-6 and TRBJ2-5; D may match TRBD1 or TRBD2 (5 bases each). V shed 4 bases and J shed 5 bases, with 17 bases lying between them. CDR3 length: 15 amino acids. Germline-derived CDR1 and CDR2 are SGHVS and FNYEAQ. CDR3 protein: CASSSTGTEAETQYF. CDR3 in DNA: TGTGCCAGCAGCTCGACCGGGACGGAGGCTGAGACCCAGTACTTC.

The chain couples TRBV29-1 to TRBJ2-1, with TRBD1 as a possible D gene (6 bases). This CDR3 is built from 14 residues. V lost 7 bases to trimming and J lost 4 bases, with 17 bases between them. Germline V gene data show CDR1 as SQVTM and CDR2 as ANQGSEA. In DNA form, the CDR3 reads TGCAGCGGCGGACAGATTGGCGGTTACAATGAGCAGTTCTTC. It codes for CSGGQIGGYNEQFF.

The CDR3 coding sequence is TGTGCCATAGGGGGGACTAGAACCCGACAAGAGACCCAGTACTTC. Protein: CAIGGTRTRQETQYF. This chain uses TRBV2 with TRBJ2-5, with TRBD2 matching over 8 bases. The trim removed 10 bases at V and 2 bases at J, leaving 12 bases unmatched. The CDR3 sequence is 15 residues long. Germline V lookup: CDR1 SNHLY, CDR2 FYNNEI.

This clone was detected once. The rearrangement uses TRBV9 and TRBJ2-3; the match to TRBD2 covers 8 bases. The CDR3 covers 15 residues. Looked up from germline, CDR1 is SGDLS and CDR2 is YYNGEE. J gave up 0 bases and V 3 bases, and 3 bases lay outside the gene matches. This chain's CDR3 is CASSAASGSTDTQYF. The CDR3 DNA reads TGTGCCAGCAGCGCCGCTAGCGGGAGCACAGATACGCAGTATTTT.

The gene calls are TRBV27 and TRBJ2-1; D assignment may be TRBD1 or TRBD2 (5 bases each). Germline lookup yields CDR1 MNHEY and CDR2 SMNVEV (reference sequence). This CDR3 has 15 residues. Trimming removed 5 bases at V and 8 bases at J, with 19 bases between. CDR3 sequence reads: CASSQQKGPRDEQFF. The CDR3 nucleotides are TGTGCCAGCAGTCAACAAAAGGGACCAAGGGATGAGCAGTTCTTC.

The gene calls are TRBV18 and TRBJ1-1; TRBD1 is a possible D gene (5 bases). The germline CDR1 and CDR2 sequences are KGHSH and LQKENI. Trimming left V 3 bases short and J 1 base short, with 15 bases between. The CDR3 runs to 16 residues. CDR3 bases: TGTGCCAGCTCACCGGAGGGAAGGGGCTGGAACACTGAAGCTTTCTTT. Protein product: CASSPEGRGWNTEAFF. Supplemented by reference TRBV18 and TRBJ1-1, the full variable domain reads NAGVMQNPRHLVRRRGQEARLRCSPMKGHSHVYWYRQLPEEGLKFMVYLQKENIIDESGMPKERFSAEFPKEGPSILRIQQVVRGDSAAYFCASSPEGRGWNTEAFFGQGTRLTVV.

The chain joins TRBV2 to TRBJ2-5; D not resolved. V lost 7 bases, J lost 5 bases, and 14 bases lay in between. CDR1 is SNHLY, CDR2 FYNNEI, per germline. The CDR3 is 13 amino acids. The CDR3: CASTAVAWETQYF. CDR3 sequence (DNA): TGTGCCAGCACGGCTGTCGCGTGGGAGACCCAGTACTTC.

Only one count was recorded for this clone. The chain employs TRBV6-1 and TRBJ1-3, with unresolved D. The germline V and J ends were trimmed by 2 bases and 0 bases, with 8 bases remaining between them. Per germline, CDR1 MNHNS and CDR2 SASEGT. This CDR3 region has 15 residues. CDR3 nucleotide sequence: TGTGCCAGCAGTGAACGGAGGCCCTCTGGAAACACCATATATTTT. Its protein product is CASSERRPSGNTIYF.

The CDR3 nucleotides read TGCGCCAGCGGCCGAGGCTCCTACAATGAGCAGTTCTTC. This sequence encodes CASGRGSYNEQFF. The chain employs TRBV5-1 and TRBJ2-1, with D hard to call. Trimming left V 7 bases short and J 0 bases short, with 8 bases between. The CDR3 is 13 amino acids. Germline values: CDR1 SGHRS, CDR2 YFSETQ. Together with reference TRBV5-1 and TRBJ2-1, the CDR3 gives the full variable domain: KAGVTQTPRYLIKTRGQQVTLSCSPISGHRSVSWYQQTPGQGLQFLFEYFSETQRNKGNFPGRFSGRQFSNSRSEMNVSTLELGDSALYLCASGRGSYNEQFFGPGTRLTVL.

The J gene is TRBJ2-3, the V gene TRBV4-1; D unclear. CDR1 and CDR2 (germline): MGHRA, YSYEKL. The CDR3 totals 17 residues. Trimming removed 1 base at V and 4 bases at J, with 18 bases between. The CDR3 bases are TGCGCCAGCAGCCAAGGATTCGTCTTGAATGGGCCAGATACGCAGTATTTT. It is translated as CASSQGFVLNGPDTQYF.

The rearrangement links TRBV30 to TRBJ1-5; a possible D gene is TRBD1 (5 bases). CDR3 length: 14 amino acids. Germline CDR1 and CDR2: GTSNPN and SVGIG (reference sequence). Trimming took 1 base from V and 6 from J, leaving 13 bases between them. CDR3 loop: CAWSALQGRQPQHF. Here the CDR3 DNA reads TGTGCCTGGAGTGCCCTCCAGGGTCGTCAGCCCCAGCATTTT.

This chain uses TRBV28 with TRBJ1-2; TRBD1 might be the D (5 bases). The CDR3 contains 14 residues. The germline CDR1 and CDR2 sequences are MDHEN and SYDVKM. With 7 bases removed from V and 2 bases from J, the gap between germline ends came to 14 bases. The CDR3 coding sequence is TGTGCCAGCACCCTAGGGGCAGGGAACTATGGCTACACCTTC. Translating it yields CASTLGAGNYGYTF.

The V gene is TRBV9, the J gene TRBJ2-7; a weak D match, TRBD2 (6 bases). The CDR3 totals 16 residues. Trimming left V 4 bases short and J 0 bases short, with 17 bases between. Germline assignment: CDR1 SGDLS and CDR2 YYNGEE. The CDR3 DNA is TGTGCCAGCAGCTACGGGCTCGAGACTAGCTCCTACGAGCAGTACTTC. It is translated as CASSYGLETSSYEQYF.